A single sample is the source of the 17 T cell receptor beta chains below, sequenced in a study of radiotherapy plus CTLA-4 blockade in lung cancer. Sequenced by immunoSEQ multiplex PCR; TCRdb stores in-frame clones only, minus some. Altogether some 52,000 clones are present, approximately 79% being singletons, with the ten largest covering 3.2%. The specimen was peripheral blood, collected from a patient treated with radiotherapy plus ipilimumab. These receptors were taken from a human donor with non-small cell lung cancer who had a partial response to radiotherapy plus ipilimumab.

CDR3 DNA: TGTGCCAGCAGCTTAGCTTTCCTAGCGGGGGCCTCCTACAATGAGCAGTTCTTC. As protein: CASSLAFLAGASYNEQFF. The chain carries TRBV7-8 and TRBJ2-1; 10 bases are shared with TRBD2. This CDR3 spans 18 amino acids. CDR1 and CDR2 (germline): SGHVS, FQNEAQ. Trimming removed 0 bases from V and 0 bases from J; junction bases left unmatched: 5.

Written as DNA, the CDR3 is TGTGCCAGCAGTGAATATACGGGAAGGAACACTGAAGCTTTCTTT. This gives the protein CASSEYTGRNTEAFF. V and J are TRBV6-1 and TRBJ1-1; D gene unclear. Germline CDR1 is MNHNS and CDR2 is SASEGT. The CDR3 runs to 15 residues. Trimming pared 2 bases from V and 1 base from J, leaving 11 bases between.

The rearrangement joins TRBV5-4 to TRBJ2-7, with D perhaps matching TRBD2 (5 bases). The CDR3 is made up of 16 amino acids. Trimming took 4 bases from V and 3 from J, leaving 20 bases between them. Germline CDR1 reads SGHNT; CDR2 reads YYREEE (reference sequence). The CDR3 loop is CASSPAITRVDYEQYF. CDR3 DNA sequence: TGTGCCAGCAGCCCCGCTATTACTAGGGTGGACTACGAGCAGTACTTC.

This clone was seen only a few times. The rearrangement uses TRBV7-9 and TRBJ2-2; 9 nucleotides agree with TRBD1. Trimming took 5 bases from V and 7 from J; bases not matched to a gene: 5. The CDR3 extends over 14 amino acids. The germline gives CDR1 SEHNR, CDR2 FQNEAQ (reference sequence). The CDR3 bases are TGTGCCAGCAGCATACAGGGGGCCGGCGGGGAGCTGTTTTTT. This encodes CASSIQGAGGELFF. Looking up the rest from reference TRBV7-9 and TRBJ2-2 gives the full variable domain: DTGVSQNPRHKITKRGQNVTFRCDPISEHNRLYWYRQTLGQGPEFLTYFQNEAQLEKSRLLSDRFSAERPKGSFSTLEIQRTEQGDSAMYLCASSIQGAGGELFFGEGSRLTVL.

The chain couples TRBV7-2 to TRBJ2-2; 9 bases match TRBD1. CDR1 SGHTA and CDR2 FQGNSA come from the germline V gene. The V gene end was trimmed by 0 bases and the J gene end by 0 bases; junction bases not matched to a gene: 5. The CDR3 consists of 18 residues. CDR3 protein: CASSLAGQGRPNTGELFF. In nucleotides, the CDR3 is TGTGCCAGCAGCTTAGCCGGACAGGGGAGGCCGAACACCGGGGAGCTGTTTTTT.

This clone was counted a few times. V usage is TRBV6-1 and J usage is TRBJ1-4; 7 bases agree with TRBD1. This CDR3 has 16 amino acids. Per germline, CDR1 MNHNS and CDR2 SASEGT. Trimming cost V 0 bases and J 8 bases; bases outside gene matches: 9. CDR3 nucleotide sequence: TGTGCCAGCAGTGAAGCTGGGGACAGCCGCGGGGAAAAACTGTTTTTT. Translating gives CASSEAGDSRGEKLFF.

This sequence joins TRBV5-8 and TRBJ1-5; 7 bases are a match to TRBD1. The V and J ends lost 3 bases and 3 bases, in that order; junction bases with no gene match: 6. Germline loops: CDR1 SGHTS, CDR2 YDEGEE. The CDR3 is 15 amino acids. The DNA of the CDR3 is TGTGCCAGCAGCTCTGGGGGACAGTTCAATCAGCCCCAGCATTTT. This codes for CASSSGGQFNQPQHF.

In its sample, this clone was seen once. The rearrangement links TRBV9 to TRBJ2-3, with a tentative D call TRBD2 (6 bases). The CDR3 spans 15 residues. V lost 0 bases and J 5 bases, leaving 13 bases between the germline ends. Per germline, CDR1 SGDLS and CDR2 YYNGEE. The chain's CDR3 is CASSVEMWRGDTQYF. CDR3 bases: TGTGCCAGCAGCGTAGAAATGTGGCGGGGAGATACGCAGTATTTT. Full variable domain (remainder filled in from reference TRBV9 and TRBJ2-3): DSGVTQTPKHLITATGQRVTLRCSPRSGDLSVYWYQQSLDQGLQFLIQYYNGEERAKGNILERFSAQQFPDLHSELNLSSLELGDSALYFCASSVEMWRGDTQYFGPGTRLTVL.

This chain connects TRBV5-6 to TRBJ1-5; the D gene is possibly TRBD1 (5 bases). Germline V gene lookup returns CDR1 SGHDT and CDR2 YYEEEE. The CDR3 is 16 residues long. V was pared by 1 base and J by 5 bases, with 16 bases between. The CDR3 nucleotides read TGTGCCAGCAGCTTGACGGGGTGGGGGGAAGATCAGCCCCAGCATTTT. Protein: CASSLTGWGEDQPQHF.

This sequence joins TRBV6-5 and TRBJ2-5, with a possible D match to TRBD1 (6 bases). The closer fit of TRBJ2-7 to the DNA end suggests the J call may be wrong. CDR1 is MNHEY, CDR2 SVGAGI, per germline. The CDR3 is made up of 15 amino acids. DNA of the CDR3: TGTGCCAGCAGTTCGTCCGGGACATCTTCCTACGAGCAGTACTTC. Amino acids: CASSSSGTSSYEQYF.

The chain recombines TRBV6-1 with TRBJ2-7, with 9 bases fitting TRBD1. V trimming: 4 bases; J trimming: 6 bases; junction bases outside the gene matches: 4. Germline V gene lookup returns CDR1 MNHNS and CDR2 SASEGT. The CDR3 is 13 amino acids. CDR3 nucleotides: TGTGCCAGCAGTGCGATGGACAGGGGCGAGCAGTACTTC. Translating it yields CASSAMDRGEQYF.

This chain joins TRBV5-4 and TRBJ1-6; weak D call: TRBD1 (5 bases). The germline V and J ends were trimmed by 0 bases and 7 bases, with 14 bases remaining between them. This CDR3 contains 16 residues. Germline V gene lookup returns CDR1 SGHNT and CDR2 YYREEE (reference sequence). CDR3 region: CASSLAGGVGNSPLHF. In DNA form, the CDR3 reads TGTGCCAGCAGCTTGGCGGGAGGGGTCGGAAATTCACCCCTCCACTTT.

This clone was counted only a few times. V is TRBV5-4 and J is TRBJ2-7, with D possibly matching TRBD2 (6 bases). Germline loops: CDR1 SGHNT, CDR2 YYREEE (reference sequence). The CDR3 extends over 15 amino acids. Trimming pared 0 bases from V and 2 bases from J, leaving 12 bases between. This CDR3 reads CASSLGGGVTYEQYF. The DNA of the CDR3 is TGTGCCAGCAGCTTGGGTGGCGGGGTAACCTACGAGCAGTACTTC. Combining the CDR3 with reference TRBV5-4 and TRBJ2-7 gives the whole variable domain ETGVTQSPTHLIKTRGQQVTLRCSSQSGHNTVSWYQQALGQGPQFIFQYYREEENGRGNFPPRFSGLQFPNYSSELNVNALELDDSALYLCASSLGGGVTYEQYFGPGTRLTVT.

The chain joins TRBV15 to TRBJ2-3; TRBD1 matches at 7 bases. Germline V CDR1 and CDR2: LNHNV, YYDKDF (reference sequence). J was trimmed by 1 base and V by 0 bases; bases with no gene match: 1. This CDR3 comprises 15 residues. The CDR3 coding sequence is TGTGCCACCAGCAGAGACGGGACAGGCACAGATACGCAGTATTTT. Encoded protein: CATSRDGTGTDTQYF.

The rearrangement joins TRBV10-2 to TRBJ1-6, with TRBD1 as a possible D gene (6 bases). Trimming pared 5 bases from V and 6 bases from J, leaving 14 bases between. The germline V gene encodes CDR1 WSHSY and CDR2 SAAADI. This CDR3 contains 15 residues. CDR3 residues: CASSKGQRLNSPLHF. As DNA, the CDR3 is TGCGCCAGCAGTAAAGGACAGCGCCTTAATTCACCCCTCCACTTT.

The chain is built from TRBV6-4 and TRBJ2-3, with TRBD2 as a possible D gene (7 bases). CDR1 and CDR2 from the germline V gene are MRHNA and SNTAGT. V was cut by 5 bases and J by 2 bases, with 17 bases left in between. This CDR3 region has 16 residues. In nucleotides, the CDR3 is TGTGCCAGCAGTATGGGTGGGGGGGCGACCACAGATACGCAGTATTTT. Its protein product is CASSMGGGATTDTQYF.

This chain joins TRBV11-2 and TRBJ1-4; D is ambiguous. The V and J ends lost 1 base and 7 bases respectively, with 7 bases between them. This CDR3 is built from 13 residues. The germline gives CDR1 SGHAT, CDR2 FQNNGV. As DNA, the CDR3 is TGTGCCAGCAGCTTAGCAGAGGGTGAAAAACTGTTTTTT. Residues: CASSLAEGEKLFF.